This T cell receptor (beta chain) was recovered during a study of cytomegalovirus exposure and HLA in healthy donors. In the study overall: The Caucasian-associated ancestry cluster contained 81% of the approximately 400 genotyped donors.

V was trimmed by 2 bases and J by 6 bases, leaving 23 bases between them. CDR1 is SQVTM and CDR2 is ANQGSEA in the germline V gene. The CDR3 sequence is 16 residues long. The primer mix had 60 Vbeta and 13 Jbeta primers. Data came from immunoSEQ multiplex PCR; TCRdb stores just in-frame clones and leaves some out. The sample yields about 160,000 clones, roughly 76% seen once. Study-level points and caveats: HLA alleles showed associations with fewer than 20,000 TCR beta sequences in a later analysis, at a 0.05 false discovery rate. About 87% or about 30% of the time was how often most TCR beta V segments were productive, according to an earlier analysis.

This clone was seen a few times. The antigen remains unidentified. Sequencing used PBMCs. The chain couples TRBV29-1 to TRBJ2-7; D not certain. This sequence was found in a woman between 50 and 59 years old in good health and CMV-seronegative. The CDR3 DNA reads TGCAGCGTTGAATTTCCTAGAGGCTCTATGACCTCCGAGCAGTACTTC. Encoded protein: CSVEFPRGSMTSEQYF.